Sequencing of this T cell receptor (beta chain) was carried out in a study of T cells after yellow fever vaccination (dated by TCRdb to about 2019). Background on the whole study: The SMART-Seq v4 Ultra Low Input RNA kit was used to prepare libraries from fractions with low cell numbers. Blood samples were taken at several timepoints before and after primary and secondary immunization, and bulk PBMC replicates and cell subsets were isolated. To track T-cell clones before and after primary and booster YFV17D yellow fever vaccination, bulk TCR alpha and beta repertoires were sequenced longitudinally. Two healthy male donors made up the cohort, one aged 18 to 30 years and the other aged 30 to 40 years. Findings and caveats that apply to the study as a whole: Because only a couple of donors were included in the study, the extent to which the findings can be generalized is limited. A small share of clonotypes was detected in both CD4 and CD8 compartments, with the overlap likely arising from convergent recombination. Most clones expanded after primary vaccination were re-detected after the booster (almost 98% of CD4 and roughly 87% of CD8), suggesting broad memory maintenance. Compared with the primary T-cell response, the secondary T-cell response was faster but weaker, reaching its peak on day 5 rather than on day 15. Computational filtering was required because FACS-sorted repertoires could contain abundant contaminating clonotypes from the bulk population.

V and J are truncated by 4 bases and 2 bases respectively, leaving an intervening sequence of 12 bases. The CDR3 contains 13 residues, cysteine and phenylalanine counted. Only the CDR3 region is kept as DNA, spanning 39 bases read in frame from base 1. Per the germline V gene (reference sequence), DFQATT is the CDR1 and SNEGSKA is the CDR2. The meaning of the sample's treatment or condition label: live attenuated yellow fever vaccine strain. Two biological replicates of bulk PBMCs were collected at each blood-draw timepoint. PBMCs were isolated from peripheral blood using a standard Ficoll-Paque protocol. TriZol was used to extract RNA from bulk PBMCs, CD4 and CD8 fractions, and dextramer-positive and dextramer-negative fractions. The table lists this clonotype with a few counts. There is no known antigen for this receptor. Base qualities are missing; no much larger clone stands one base away. Synthesis of TCR cDNA relied on 5'RACE template switching, a step that introduced a universal primer site along with unique molecular identifiers. Priming for cDNA synthesis came from both the TCR alpha and TCR beta constant segments. Two PCR steps were used to amplify libraries, with sample barcodes and sequencing adapters being added in the second step. Sequencing of libraries was done on Illumina HiSeq 2500 (2x100 bp) or NovaSeq (2x150 bp). Regarding the original processing steps: Reads were demultiplexed and collapsed into UMI consensus sequences with MIGEC, and V(D)J alignment was performed with MiXCR. Clonotypes responding to the vaccine were identified with edgeR on replicate PBMC samples, with the criteria of FDR below 0.01 and a log2 fold change above 5 up to day 15. Each bulk clonotype received a CD4 or CD8 identity based on whether the sequenced CD4 or CD8 repertoire contained that clonotype at higher abundance. TCRdb reprocessed the public reads (quality trimming at Q25 with fastp, clone calling with MiXCR) and kept in-frame beta chains. Each entry merges the rows of one CDR3 protein and shows their most common DNA and genes. TCRdb's processing, not the authors' own work, is the source of the V and J calls. The sample profile shows just under 600,000 distinct CDR3 sequences; roughly 12% of them were found once. Around 15% of the sample belongs to the ten largest clones.

The TCR originated in a man aged 25-45 years who received the YFV17D yellow fever vaccine. Sequenced here: PBMCs, sampled on the day of the yellow fever booster vaccination. The chain is made from TRBV20-1 and TRBJ2-7, with the D gene uncertain. DNA sequence: TGCAGTGCTATGGCCAGCGAAACCTACGAGCAGTACTTC. Translated, this gives CSAMASETYEQYF.